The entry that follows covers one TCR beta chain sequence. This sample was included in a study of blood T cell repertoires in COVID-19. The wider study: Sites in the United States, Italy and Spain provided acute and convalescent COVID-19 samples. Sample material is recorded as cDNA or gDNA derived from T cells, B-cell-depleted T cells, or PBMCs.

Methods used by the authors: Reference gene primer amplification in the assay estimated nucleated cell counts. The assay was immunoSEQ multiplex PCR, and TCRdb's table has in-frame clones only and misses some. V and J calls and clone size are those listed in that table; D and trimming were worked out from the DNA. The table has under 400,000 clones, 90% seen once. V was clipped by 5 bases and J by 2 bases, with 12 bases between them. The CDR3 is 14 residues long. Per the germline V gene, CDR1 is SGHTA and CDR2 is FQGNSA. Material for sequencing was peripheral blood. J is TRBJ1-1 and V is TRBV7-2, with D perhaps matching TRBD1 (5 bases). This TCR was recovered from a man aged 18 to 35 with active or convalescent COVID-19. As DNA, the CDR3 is TGTGCCAGCAGCACCCTCGGGGGTAACACTGAAGCTTTCTTT. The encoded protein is CASSTLGGNTEAFF.